This TCR beta chain was identified during a study of cytomegalovirus exposure and HLA in healthy donors. Looked up from germline, CDR1 is KGHSH and CDR2 is LQKENI. Between the trimmed V and J ends, which lost 1 base and 5 bases, there was a span of 9 bases. The length of the CDR3 is 14 residues. On this clone itself: Its antigen is not known.

The donors were part of the validation cohort, which consisted of more than 90 subjects and was separate from the first cohort of several hundred subjects. Study results and caveats: Under in vitro conditions, a few CMV-associated chains were confirmed as specific for CMV antigens. A later analysis found first-cohort TCR clusters tended to co-occur in the 95 to 150 validation repertoires. The study labeled around 160 TCR beta chains cytomegalovirus-associated.

Here immunoSEQ multiplex PCR was the method, and the copy in TCRdb shows in-frame clones only, minus some. The table has fewer than 150,000 clones, approximately 89% seen once. Sequences were obtained from PBMCs. The chain uses TRBV18 and TRBJ2-1, with a possible D match to TRBD2 (5 bases). This clonotype was obtained from a man aged 18 to 29 in good health and CMV-seronegative. The CDR3 sequence: CASSPQLGDNEQFF. In DNA, the CDR3 is TGTGCCAGCTCACCACAACTCGGGGACAATGAGCAGTTCTTC.